These T cell receptor beta chains were read from a single sample in a study of blood T cell repertoires in COVID-19. TCRdb keeps only in-frame clones here, not all; method: immunoSEQ multiplex PCR. Of some 170,000 clones in the sample, about 79% were seen once. The sequencing input was PBMCs or T cells enriched from blood (not recorded which). These receptors all stem from a man aged 50 to 60 who had recovered from COVID-19. CDR3s include the opening cysteine and the closing phenylalanine or tryptophan. The order of the fields is CDR3 DNA, CDR3 protein, D gene, V gene, clone size, J gene. A D gene is named only where the DNA matches it firmly. Clone size is stated in some rows and not others, as once, few, many or a class when expanded.

TGTGCCAGCATACCGGGACAGAAAGAATTCTCTGGAAACACCATATATTTT | CASIPGQKEFSGNTIYF | TRBD1 | TRBV27 | . | TRBJ1-3
TGTGCCAGCATTTTAGGGAGGGGTTTGAATGGCTACACCTTC | CASILGRGLNGYTF | . | TRBV2 | . | TRBJ1-2
TGTGCCAGCAGCGCAGCGGGGGGGGACACCGGGGAGCTGTTTTTT | CASSAAGGDTGELFF | TRBD2 | TRBV9 | . | TRBJ2-2
TGTGCCAGCAGCCGGACAGTAGGGGGTCAGTCCCAGCATTTT | CASSRTVGGQSQHF | . | TRBV7-6 | . | TRBJ1-5
TGTGCCAGCAGCCTCCCGGGACAGGTAGAGTATTTT | CASSLPGQVEYF | TRBD1 | TRBV3-1/TRBV3-2 | . | TRBJ2-3
TGTGCCAGCAGCTTCCGGGGGAGGAGGACTAATGAAAAACTGTTTTTT | CASSFRGRRTNEKLFF | . | TRBV7-2 | . | TRBJ1-4
TGTGCCAGCAGTCGGGACAGGGTCTATGGCTACACCTTC | CASSRDRVYGYTF | TRBD1 | TRBV6-5 | . | TRBJ1-2
TGTGCCAGCAGCTGGGTTACCGGGACAGCGAACACCGGGGAGCTGTTTTTT | CASSWVTGTANTGELFF | TRBD1 | TRBV7-9 | . | TRBJ2-2
TGTGCCATCAGCGTAGACAGTAACTATGGCTACACCTTC | CAISVDSNYGYTF | . | TRBV10-3 | . | TRBJ1-2
TGTGCCAGCAGCCAAGCCCAACAGGGTATCTATGGCTACACCTTC | CASSQAQQGIYGYTF | . | TRBV4-2 | . | TRBJ1-2
TGTGCCAGCAGTTTGGGGGGGGCTCCTGGCTACACCTTC | CASSLGGAPGYTF | . | TRBV12-3/TRBV12-4 | . | TRBJ1-2
TGCAGCGTTGACTCACAGGGGGCTGGAGATACGCAGTATTTT | CSVDSQGAGDTQYF | TRBD1 | TRBV29-1 | . | TRBJ2-3
TGCGCCAGCCGAAGACAAACTGACACTGAAGCTTTCTTT | CASRRQTDTEAFF | . | TRBV5-1 | once | TRBJ1-1
TGTGCCAGCAGCGCCCCTGTGGGGACCGGCGGGCGGGGAAACACTGAAGCTTTCTTT | CASSAPVGTGGRGNTEAFF | . | TRBV5-4 | . | TRBJ1-1
TGTGCCAGCAGCTTAACGCGGGGGGGAGCAGATACGCAGTATTTT | CASSLTRGGADTQYF | TRBD2 | TRBV7-9 | . | TRBJ2-3
TGTGCCACCAGCAGAGAAGGTGGCAGGGGCTATACGCAGTATTTT | CATSREGGRGYTQYF | . | TRBV15 | . | TRBJ2-3
TGCGCCAGCAGTGTCAGCTCTGGAAACACCATATATTTT | CASSVSSGNTIYF | . | TRBV10-1 | . | TRBJ1-3
TGCGCCAGCAGCTTGGACTTGACGGGGTCAGGCAACACTGAAGCTTTCTTT | CASSLDLTGSGNTEAFF | . | TRBV5-1 | . | TRBJ1-1
TGTGCCAGCAGTTATGGGGGGGCAACTAATGAAAAACTGTTTTTT | CASSYGGATNEKLFF | . | TRBV6-5 | . | TRBJ1-4
TGTGCCACCAGCAGAGATAACAGCCGCTCGAGTGCCGAAAAACTGTTTTTT | CATSRDNSRSSAEKLFF | . | TRBV15 | . | TRBJ1-4
TGTGCCAGCAGCGTAGCCCCGGGAGTGATGACCGGGGAGCTGTTTTTT | CASSVAPGVMTGELFF | . | TRBV9 | few | TRBJ2-2
TGTGCCAGCAGCCCTTCCCGGGGGGGGACGAACACTGAAGCTTTCTTT | CASSPSRGGTNTEAFF | . | TRBV6-6 | . | TRBJ1-1
TGTGCCAGCAGCACCCGAACAGGGTCTCACGAGCAGTACTTC | CASSTRTGSHEQYF | . | TRBV9 | many | TRBJ2-7
TGTGCCAGCAGCGTATCCGACAGGGCTGGCTACACCTTC | CASSVSDRAGYTF | TRBD1 | TRBV9 | . | TRBJ1-2
TGTGCCAGCAGCAACACAGGGAAATTCGGGGAGCTGTTTTTT | CASSNTGKFGELFF | . | TRBV7-9 | . | TRBJ2-2